Below, 23 T cell receptor beta chains from the same sample are listed, as sequenced in a study of blood T cell repertoires in COVID-19. Libraries were prepared by immunoSEQ multiplex PCR; TCRdb keeps only in-frame clonotypes and omits some of them. The repertoire holds roughly 500,000 clones, with 80% to 90% as singletons. Sample: peripheral blood. The receptors here all came from a human donor in a cohort sampled during active COVID-19.

V gene TRBV5-5 combines with J gene TRBJ2-5; 8 bases fit TRBD1. This CDR3 region has 13 residues. The ends lost 4 bases at V and 5 bases at J; junction bases unmatched: 4. From germline, CDR1 is SGHKS and CDR2 YYEKEE (reference sequence). Written as DNA, the CDR3 is TGTGCCAGCAGCCCGACAGGGGAGGAGACCCAGTACTTC. Its translation is CASSPTGEETQYF.

V usage is TRBV11-2 and J usage is TRBJ2-1; 9 bases are a match to TRBD2. J gave up 3 bases and V 11 bases, and 5 bases lay outside the gene matches. Germline assignment: CDR1 SGHAT and CDR2 FQNNGV. This CDR3 is built from 13 residues. The CDR3 region is CAGAAGGYNEQFF. The CDR3, as DNA: TGTGCCGGAGCAGCGGGAGGCTACAATGAGCAGTTCTTC.

The chain carries TRBV29-1 and TRBJ2-5; no clear D gene. The germline gives CDR1 SQVTM, CDR2 ANQGSEA. V shed 3 bases and J shed 9 bases, with 11 bases lying between them. This CDR3 region has 11 residues. The CDR3 sequence: CSVETAEAQYF. Here the CDR3 DNA reads TGCAGCGTTGAGACGGCGGAAGCCCAGTACTTC.

The CDR3, as DNA: TGTGCCAGCAGTCCTTGGGTGGAGGGGACCGGGGAGCTGTTTTTT. The encoded protein is CASSPWVEGTGELFF. The chain couples TRBV6-5 to TRBJ2-2, with D possibly being TRBD2 (6 bases). The germline CDR1 and CDR2 sequences are MNHEY and SVGAGI. CDR3 length: 15 amino acids. Trimming stripped 5 bases from V and 5 bases from J, with 15 bases between.

The rearrangement uses TRBV4-1 and TRBJ2-1, with 13 nucleotides matching TRBD2. The CDR3 contains 19 residues. The V gene end was trimmed by 0 bases and the J gene end by 8 bases; junction bases not matched to a gene: 13. Germline-derived CDR1 and CDR2 are MGHRA and YSYEKL. The CDR3 loop reads CASSQDQMGLAGHVDEQFF. DNA of the CDR3: TGCGCCAGCAGCCAAGATCAGATGGGACTAGCGGGACATGTTGATGAGCAGTTCTTC.

There are a few counts of this clone. The gene calls are TRBV7-2 and TRBJ1-6, with TRBD1 matching 8 bases. CDR3 size: 15 residues. Germline assignment: CDR1 SGHTA and CDR2 FQGNSA. Unmatched junction bases numbered 10, after V lost 2 bases and J lost 13 bases. The chain's CDR3 is CASSLLGDRGSPLHF. The CDR3 DNA sequence: TGTGCCAGCAGCTTATTAGGCGACAGGGGATCCCCCCTCCACTTT.

This chain connects TRBV19 to TRBJ2-3; 7 nucleotides align to TRBD2. The CDR3 consists of 15 residues. V was pared by 2 bases and J by 7 bases, with 9 bases of the junction left unmatched. Germline V gene sequence: CDR1 LNHDA, CDR2 SQIVND (reference sequence). This chain's CDR3 is CASSILAREGHTQYF. The DNA of the CDR3 is TGTGCCAGTAGTATACTTGCTAGGGAGGGGCATACGCAGTATTTT.

The rearrangement links TRBV12-5 to TRBJ2-1, with 7 bases aligning to TRBD1. This CDR3 is 14 amino acids long. Germline loops: CDR1 LGHNT, CDR2 FRNRAP. V shed 7 bases, J shed 4 bases, and the junction held 7 bases outside the gene matches. The CDR3 region is CASAPSGGYNEQFF. The CDR3 coding sequence is TGTGCTAGTGCCCCCTCAGGGGGTTACAATGAGCAGTTCTTC.

The chain has TRBV28 and TRBJ1-5; the D gene is possibly TRBD1 (5 bases). The CDR3 contains 16 residues. Trimming left V 5 bases short and J 0 bases short, with 14 bases between. Per germline, CDR1 MDHEN and CDR2 SYDVKM. CDR3 protein: CASSPGFTGSNQPQHF. The CDR3 nucleotides read TGTGCCAGCAGTCCCGGGTTTACAGGTAGCAATCAGCCCCAGCATTTT.

The chain carries TRBV11-2 and TRBJ2-7; the match to TRBD2 covers 12 bases. The CDR3 extends over 19 amino acids. Per germline, CDR1 SGHAT and CDR2 FQNNGV. With 2 bases clipped from V and 2 bases from J, the junction kept 13 bases outside the gene matches. The CDR3 protein is CASSLLAGGPQLGAYEQYF. The DNA of the CDR3 is TGTGCCAGCAGCTTACTAGCGGGAGGGCCCCAGCTAGGAGCCTACGAGCAGTACTTC. The full variable domain, in which reference TRBV11-2 and TRBJ2-7 provide the parts outside the CDR3, is EAGVAQSPRYKIIEKRQSVAFWCNPISGHATLYWYQQILGQGPKLLIQFQNNGVVDDSQLPKDRFSAERLKGVDSTLKIQPAKLEDSAVYLCASSLLAGGPQLGAYEQYFGPGTRLTVT.

The genes are TRBV3-1 (or the pseudogene TRBV3-2) and TRBJ1-5; 10 bases map to TRBD1. V lost 3 bases to trimming and J lost 7 bases; unmatched junction nucleotides: 0. CDR3 length: 13 amino acids. Germline CDR1 reads LGHDT; CDR2 reads YNNKEL (reference sequence). CDR3 protein: CASSQGQGQPQHF. CDR3 coding DNA: TGTGCCAGCAGCCAGGGACAGGGGCAGCCCCAGCATTTT.

This chain links TRBV30 with TRBJ1-4; TRBD1 might be the D (6 bases). Trimming left V 5 bases short and J 3 bases short, with 16 bases between. CDR3 length: 15 residues. Germline V lookup: CDR1 GTSNPN, CDR2 SVGIG (reference sequence). The CDR3 DNA is TGTGCCTGGTGTAAAATGGGGGCCTCTAATGAAAAACTGTTTTTT. Translated, it gives CAWCKMGASNEKLFF.

This chain uses TRBV6-6 with TRBJ1-2, with D perhaps matching TRBD1 (6 bases). Germline-derived CDR1 and CDR2 are MNHNY and SVGAGI (reference sequence). Trimming removed 0 bases from V and 0 bases from J, with 11 bases in between. The length of the CDR3 is 16 residues. CDR3 nucleotides: TGTGCCAGCAGTTACTCGAGGGACACTACTAACTATGGCTACACCTTC. Protein sequence: CASSYSRDTTNYGYTF.

V gene TRBV27 combines with J gene TRBJ1-6, with 7 bases identical to TRBD1. Looked up from germline, CDR1 is MNHEY and CDR2 is SMNVEV (reference sequence). V lost 2 bases, J lost 0 bases, and 7 bases stayed unmatched. This CDR3 comprises 18 residues. CDR3 DNA: TGTGCCAGCAGTTTAAGGGGACAGCCCAGCTCCTATAATTCACCCCTCCACTTT. Translating it yields CASSLRGQPSSYNSPLHF.

The CDR3 DNA follows: TGTGCCAGCAGGGCAGGGCCCCTACGCACAGATACGCAGTATTTT. The encoded protein is CASRAGPLRTDTQYF. The V and J genes are TRBV7-9 and TRBJ2-3; a weak D match, TRBD1 (5 bases). The V end lost 6 bases, the J end lost 1 base, and 14 bases lay between the germline ends. The length of the CDR3 is 15 residues. CDR1 is SEHNR, CDR2 FQNEAQ, per germline (reference sequence).

In this sample, this clone turned up once. The chain is built from TRBV10-3 and TRBJ2-5; the match to TRBD2 covers 11 bases. Germline assignment: CDR1 ENHRY and CDR2 SYGVKD. This CDR3 region has 18 residues. V was clipped by 0 bases and J by 5 bases; unmatched bases: 11. The DNA for the CDR3 is TGTGCCATCAGTGAGTCTACTAGCGGGAGTCTAACGGGGGAGACCCAGTACTTC. Amino acid sequence: CAISESTSGSLTGETQYF.

The V gene is TRBV11-2, the J gene TRBJ2-7, with 7 bases that match TRBD2. The CDR3 runs to 17 residues. Germline V gene sequence: CDR1 SGHAT, CDR2 FQNNGV. The ends lost 0 bases at V and 2 bases at J; junction bases unmatched: 10. Here the CDR3 DNA reads TGTGCCAGCAGCTTAGATTGGATCTATCGGGAGGCCTACGAGCAGTACTTC. This codes for CASSLDWIYREAYEQYF.

The chain has TRBV5-4 and TRBJ2-7; 7 nucleotides align to TRBD1. CDR1 and CDR2 from the germline V gene are SGHNT and YYREEE (reference sequence). The CDR3 totals 15 residues. V lost 4 bases and J lost 0; bases outside the gene matches: 7. Written as DNA, the CDR3 is TGTGCCAGCAGCCCGGGACAGTTCCCCTCCTACGAGCAGTACTTC. Protein: CASSPGQFPSYEQYF.

This chain uses TRBV9 with TRBJ1-1, with D unclear. The V gene's germline CDR1 is SGDLS and CDR2 YYNGEE. The ends were cut back, 0 bases at V and 7 bases at J, with 16 bases in the middle. This CDR3 is 15 amino acids long. CDR3 nucleotide sequence: TGTGCCAGCAGCGTAGTCCCCCGCGGTACTGATGAAGCTTTCTTT. It specifies CASSVVPRGTDEAFF.

For this clone: Its ends do not fully match the called genes, so a read error is possible. The rearrangement joins TRBV7-3 to TRBJ2-7, with 7 bases fitting TRBD1. This CDR3 is 11 amino acids long. The V gene's germline CDR1 is SGHTA and CDR2 FQGTGA. CDR3: CANSPGGEQYF. The DNA of the CDR3 is TGTGCCAACAGCCCAGGGGGCGAGCAGTACTTC.

About this clone itself: At one end the junction does not follow the germline gene, possibly because of a read error. The chain has TRBV5-6 and TRBJ1-3; no clear D gene. The CDR3 spans 14 residues. Germline V gene data show CDR1 as SGHDT and CDR2 as YYEEEE. This CDR3 is CANSLPGSGNTIYF. The CDR3, as DNA: TGTGCCAACAGCTTGCCAGGATCAGGAAACACCATATATTTT.

The chain couples TRBV30 to TRBJ1-1; D is unclear. The CDR3 totals 13 residues. V shed 3 bases and J shed 2 bases, with 10 bases lying between them. In germline, CDR1 is GTSNPN, CDR2 SVGIG (reference sequence). CDR3 residues: CAWSYRDNTEAFF. The CDR3, as DNA: TGTGCCTGGAGCTACAGAGATAACACTGAAGCTTTCTTT.

V gene TRBV4-2 combines with J gene TRBJ2-1; 9 nucleotides align to TRBD2. The germline gives CDR1 LGHNA, CDR2 YNFKEQ. The CDR3 totals 18 residues. With V trimmed by 0 bases and J by 2 bases, 8 bases remained unmatched. The DNA for the CDR3 is TGTGCCAGCAGCCAAGATCTGACTAGCGGTGGGGCCTACAATGAGCAGTTCTTC. Protein product: CASSQDLTSGGAYNEQFF.